The rows below give T cell receptor beta chains drawn from one sample of a study of cytomegalovirus exposure and HLA in healthy donors. Using immunoSEQ multiplex PCR, the repertoire was profiled, and TCRdb retains in-frame clones only, with some absent. The repertoire holds 120,000 or so clones, with around 83% as singletons. Sequenced input: PBMCs. These receptors all stem from a woman aged 60-70 years in good health and CMV-seropositive. CDR3s include the opening cysteine and the closing phenylalanine or tryptophan. A D gene is named only where the DNA matches it firmly. Only part of the rows carry a size: once, few, many, or a class if the clone is expanded.

V	D	size	J	DNA	CDR3
TRBV19	TRBD2	-	TRBJ2-1	TGTGCCAGTAGTAGCCAGACTAGCGGGAGTATGTACAATGAGCAGTTCTTC	CASSSQTSGSMYNEQFF
TRBV6-6	-	-	TRBJ1-3	TGTGCCAGCAGTTCCAACAGGGACTCTGGAAACACCATATATTTT	CASSSNRDSGNTIYF
TRBV5-5	TRBD1	-	TRBJ2-2	TGTGCCAGCAGACTAGGGGGCCGGGAGCTGTTTTTT	CASRLGGRELFF
TRBV7-3	TRBD2	-	TRBJ2-3	TGTGCCAGCAGCTTATTTTCGCTAGCGGGAGGAAACACAGATACGCAGTATTTT	CASSLFSLAGGNTDTQYF
TRBV19	TRBD1	-	TRBJ2-5	TGTGCCAGTAGTAACAGGGGCAGTGATATGGAGACCCAGTACTTC	CASSNRGSDMETQYF
TRBV18	TRBD1	-	TRBJ2-5	TGTGCCAGCTCAAAGGGGACAGGGGCTCAAGAGACCCAGTACTTC	CASSKGTGAQETQYF
TRBV13	TRBD2	-	TRBJ2-3	TGTGCCAGCAGCTCGGGACTAGCTCAGGATACGCAGTATTTT	CASSSGLAQDTQYF
TRBV4-2	-	-	TRBJ2-7	TGTGCCAGCAGCCAAGTAAGTCTAGCGCAAGCCTACGAGCAGTACTTC	CASSQVSLAQAYEQYF
TRBV29-1	-	-	TRBJ1-2	TGCAGCGTTCGAATGGACAGCGGGGCATGGTATGGCTACACCTTC	CSVRMDSGAWYGYTF
TRBV7-9	TRBD1	-	TRBJ2-5	TGTGCCAGCAGCATCCAGGGACAGCCTCAAGAGACCCAGTACTTC	CASSIQGQPQETQYF
TRBV10-2	TRBD1	many	TRBJ2-2	TGCGCCAGCAGTGAAAGGACAGGGTCCACCGGGGAGCTGTTTTTT	CASSERTGSTGELFF
TRBV28	TRBD1	-	TRBJ2-5	TGTGCCAGCACCCCGGGGGACAGGGAATTTGAGACCCAGTACTTC	CASTPGDREFETQYF
TRBV5-1	TRBD2	-	TRBJ2-1	TGCGCCAGCAGCCGAATCCAAGCGGGGGAGCTCAATGAGCAGTTCTTC	CASSRIQAGELNEQFF
TRBV19	-	-	TRBJ1-1	TGTGCCAGTAATATACAGGGTGCCCTGAACACTGAAGCTTTCTTT	CASNIQGALNTEAFF
TRBV5-1	TRBD2	-	TRBJ2-5	TGCGCCAGCACCCCCGGGACTAGCGGGGCCCGGGGCGGGACCCAGTACTTC	CASTPGTSGARGGTQYF
TRBV28	-	once	TRBJ1-3	TGTGCCAGCAGTCGCACAAAGGGAAACACCATATATTTT	CASSRTKGNTIYF
TRBV15	TRBD2	once	TRBJ2-3	TGTGCCACCAGCAGAGATGCAGGACTAGCCGGCACAGATACGCAGTATTTT	CATSRDAGLAGTDTQYF
TRBV5-1	-	-	TRBJ1-4	TGCGCCAGCAGCTTGAGACCGGAGCATCCGGAAAAACTGTTTTTT	CASSLRPEHPEKLFF
TRBV7-7	TRBD1	-	TRBJ1-2	TGTGCTAGCAGCTTAGGGCAGGGGGTTAGCTATGGCTACACCTTC	CASSLGQGVSYGYTF
TRBV7-9	-	-	TRBJ1-1	TGTGCCAGCAGGCTCCAGGGGCGGACTGAAGCTTTCTTT	CASRLQGRTEAFF
TRBV23-1	-	few	TRBJ2-3	TGCGCCAGCAGTCGACCAGGGGTGTGGACAGATACGCAGTATTTT	CASSRPGVWTDTQYF
TRBV28	-	few	TRBJ1-3	TGTGCCAGCAGTTTGGGAGGCTCTGGAAACACCATATATTTT	CASSLGGSGNTIYF
TRBV10-3	-	-	TRBJ1-2	TGTGCCAGCAGTCAGTTACCCGGGACAACGGATGGCTACACCTTC	CASSQLPGTTDGYTF
TRBV6-6	-	-	TRBJ1-2	TGTGCCAGCAGTTATCAGGACTATGGCTACACCTTC	CASSYQDYGYTF
TRBV9	-	few	TRBJ2-1	TGTGCCAGCAGCGTAGAGACGGGTCGAGGCGAGCAGTTCTTC	CASSVETGRGEQFF
TRBV4-1	TRBD2	once	TRBJ2-3	TGCGCCAGCAGCCAGAGCGGGAAAAGGACAGATACGCAGTATTTT	CASSQSGKRTDTQYF
TRBV11-1	-	-	TRBJ1-1	TGTGCCAGCAGCTTATTGACGTCAGGGGAAGCTTTCTTT	CASSLLTSGEAFF
TRBV29-1	TRBD2	-	TRBJ2-7	TGCAGCGTCCTGAAACCTAGCGGGAGGGTCTACGAGCAGTACTTC	CSVLKPSGRVYEQYF
TRBV7-9	-	-	TRBJ1-4	TGTGCCAGCAGCCCTTTCGGAGGGAATGAAAAACTGTTTTTT	CASSPFGGNEKLFF
TRBV7-2	TRBD2	-	TRBJ2-1	TGTGCCAGCACCCAAACTCCCGGGACTAGTATTTTCTTC	CASTQTPGTSIFF
TRBV9	-	-	TRBJ1-4	TGTGCCAGCAGCCCGACAGACTTTAACGAAAAACTGTTTTTT	CASSPTDFNEKLFF
TRBV6-1	-	-	TRBJ2-3	TGTGCCAGCAGTGAAAGTAGAACAGATACGCAGTATTTT	CASSESRTDTQYF
TRBV27	TRBD2	-	TRBJ2-3	TGTGCCAGCAGTTTATTAGCGGGAAGTTACTCAGATACGCAGTATTTT	CASSLLAGSYSDTQYF
TRBV7-3	-	few	TRBJ1-1	TGTGCCAGCAGCTTACAGGGTTACACTGAAGCTTTCTTT	CASSLQGYTEAFF
TRBV5-1	TRBD1	-	TRBJ1-5	TGCGCCAGCGGGACAGGGGGCGGGGAGCCCCAGCATTTT	CASGTGGGEPQHF
TRBV7-9	-	-	TRBJ1-1	TGTGCCAGCAGCTTATTCGGGGTCGGTACTGAAGCTTTCTTT	CASSLFGVGTEAFF
TRBV5-1	-	-	TRBJ1-2	TGCGCCAGCAGCTACACGGGGGGGCAGGTAAACTATGGCTACACCTTC	CASSYTGGQVNYGYTF
TRBV29-1	TRBD1	-	TRBJ2-7	TGCAGCGTCATGAGCTCAAGCAGGGGGCAGCCCTACGAGCAGTACTTC	CSVMSSSRGQPYEQYF
TRBV6-6	-	-	TRBJ2-7	TGTGCCAGCAGTCAACCTGGCGGGTTCTCCTACGAGCAGTACTTC	CASSQPGGFSYEQYF
TRBV25-1	TRBD1	-	TRBJ1-1	TGTGCCAGCAGTGAATGGACAGGGGGCCGATCTGAAGCTTTCTTT	CASSEWTGGRSEAFF
TRBV11-2	-	-	TRBJ1-6	TGTGCCAGCAGCCACACTGATAACGGACAGCACTATAATTCACCCCTCCACTTT	CASSHTDNGQHYNSPLHF
TRBV19	-	-	TRBJ2-3	TGTGCCAGTACCGAAGGGGACATTCAGGATACGCAGTATTTT	CASTEGDIQDTQYF
TRBV4-1	TRBD2	-	TRBJ2-3	TGCGCCAGCAGCGCTCTAGCGGGAGGAACAGATACGCAGTATTTT	CASSALAGGTDTQYF
TRBV19	TRBD1	-	TRBJ1-5	TGTGCCAGCAAACCGGACAGGGGTTTTGGCAATCAGCCCCAGCATTTT	CASKPDRGFGNQPQHF
TRBV25-1	TRBD2	-	TRBJ2-1	TGTGCCAGCAGCCCGAGACTAGCGGGAGAGAATAAGCAGTTCTTC	CASSPRLAGENKQFF